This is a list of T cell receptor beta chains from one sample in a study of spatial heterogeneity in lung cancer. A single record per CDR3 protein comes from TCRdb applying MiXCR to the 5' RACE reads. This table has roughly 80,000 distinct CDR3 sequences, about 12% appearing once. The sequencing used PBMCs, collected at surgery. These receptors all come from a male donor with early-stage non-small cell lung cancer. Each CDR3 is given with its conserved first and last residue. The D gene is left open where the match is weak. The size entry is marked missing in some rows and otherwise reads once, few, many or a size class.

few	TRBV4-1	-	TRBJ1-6	CASSQGVGRLNSPLHF	TGCGCCAGCAGCCAAGGTGTCGGACGATTGAATTCACCCCTCCACTTT
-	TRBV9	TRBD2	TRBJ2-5	CASSVGSGGGQETQYF	TGTGCCAGCAGCGTAGGGAGCGGGGGGGGTCAAGAGACCCAGTACTTC
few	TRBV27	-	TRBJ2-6	CASSRTSGANVLTF	TGTGCCAGCAGTAGGACCTCTGGGGCCAACGTCCTGACTTTC
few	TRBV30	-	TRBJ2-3	CACPLEQSSTDTQYF	TGTGCCTGTCCCCTTGAGCAATCTAGCACAGATACGCAGTATTTT
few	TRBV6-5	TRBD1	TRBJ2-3	CASKTGQSTDTQYF	TGTGCCAGCAAAACGGGACAGAGCACAGATACGCAGTATTTT
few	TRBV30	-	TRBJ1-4	CAWSVAVGEKLFF	TGTGCCTGGAGTGTTGCGGTGGGTGAAAAACTGTTTTTT
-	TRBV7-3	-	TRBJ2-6	CASSGQGGSGANVLTF	TGTGCCAGCAGCGGCCAGGGAGGCTCTGGGGCCAACGTCCTGACTTTC
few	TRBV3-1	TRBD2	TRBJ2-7	CASRPSGGSSYEQYF	TGTGCCAGCAGGCCTAGCGGGGGGAGCTCCTACGAGCAGTACTTC
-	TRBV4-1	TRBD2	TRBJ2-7	CASTQTSGHYEQYF	TGCGCCAGCACCCAGACTAGCGGACACTACGAGCAGTACTTC
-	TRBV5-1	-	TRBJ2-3	CASSLEIRTTDTQYF	TGCGCCAGCAGCTTGGAAATACGGACCACAGATACGCAGTATTTT
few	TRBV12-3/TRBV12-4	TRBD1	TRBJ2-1	CASSPPTGAGYNEQFF	TGTGCCAGCAGCCCCCCGACAGGGGCGGGCTACAATGAGCAGTTCTTC
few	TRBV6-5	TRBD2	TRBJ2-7	CASSYRLAVGNEQYF	TGTGCCAGCAGTTACCGACTAGCGGTAGGGAACGAGCAGTACTTC
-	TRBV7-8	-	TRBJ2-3	CASTGLGGDTQYF	TGTGCCAGCACCGGACTGGGAGGAGATACGCAGTATTTT
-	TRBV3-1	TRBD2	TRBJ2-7	CASTRGVSYEQYF	TGTGCCAGCACCCGGGGGGTCTCCTACGAGCAGTACTTC
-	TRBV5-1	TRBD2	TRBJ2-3	CASSPQTSATDTQYF	TGCGCCAGCAGCCCCCAGACTAGCGCCACAGATACGCAGTATTTT
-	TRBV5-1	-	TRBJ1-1	CASSTPANTEAFF	TGCGCCAGCAGCACTCCAGCGAACACTGAAGCTTTCTTT
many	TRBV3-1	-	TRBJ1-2	CASSQGRGNYGYTF	TGTGCCAGCAGCCAAGGGCGAGGGAACTATGGCTACACCTTC
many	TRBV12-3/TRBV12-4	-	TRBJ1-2	CASSRTAQDYGYTF	TGTGCCAGCAGTCGGACAGCTCAGGACTATGGCTACACCTTC
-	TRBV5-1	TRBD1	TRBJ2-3	CASSLRDRNTDTQYF	TGCGCCAGCAGCTTGCGGGACAGGAACACAGATACGCAGTATTTT
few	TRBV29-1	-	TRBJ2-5	CSVVRGVQTQYF	TGCAGCGTTGTGAGGGGGGTACAGACCCAGTACTTC
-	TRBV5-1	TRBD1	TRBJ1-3	CASTSGTGDSGNTIYF	TGCGCCAGCACCTCAGGGACAGGCGACTCTGGAAACACCATATATTTT
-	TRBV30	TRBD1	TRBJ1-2	CAWSADRGNYGYTF	TGTGCCTGGAGCGCCGACAGGGGCAACTATGGCTACACCTTC
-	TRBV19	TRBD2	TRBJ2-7	CASSIGLAAISYEQYF	TGTGCCAGTAGTATCGGACTAGCGGCCATCTCCTACGAGCAGTACTTC
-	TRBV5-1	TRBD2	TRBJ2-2	CASSFPGTSVEELFF	TGCGCCAGCAGCTTTCCCGGGACTAGCGTAGAGGAGCTGTTTTTT
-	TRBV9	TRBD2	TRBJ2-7	CASSVDGLAGSEQYF	TGTGCCAGCAGCGTTGACGGGCTAGCGGGGAGCGAGCAGTACTTC
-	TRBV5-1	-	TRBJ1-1	CASSIDRGPEAFF	TGCGCCAGCAGCATCGATCGGGGCCCTGAAGCTTTCTTT
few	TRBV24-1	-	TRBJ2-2	CATETVNTGELFF	TGTGCCACCGAGACAGTGAACACCGGGGAGCTGTTTTTT
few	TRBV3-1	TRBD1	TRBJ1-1	CASSQWAGGNTEAFF	TGTGCCAGCAGCCAATGGGCAGGGGGAAACACTGAAGCTTTCTTT
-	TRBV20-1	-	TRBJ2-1	CSARDLGSHYNEQFF	TGCAGTGCTAGAGATCTCGGGAGCCACTACAATGAGCAGTTCTTC
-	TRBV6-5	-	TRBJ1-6	CASAEGIHSPLHF	TGTGCCAGCGCGGAGGGAATCCACTCACCCCTCCACTTT
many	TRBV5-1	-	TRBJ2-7	CASSPVSTYEQYF	TGCGCCAGCAGCCCCGTATCTACCTACGAGCAGTACTTC
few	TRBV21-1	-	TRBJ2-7	CASRPGEQYF	TGTGCCAGCAGGCCGGGAGAGCAGTACTTC
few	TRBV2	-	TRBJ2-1	CASSEEQSNEQFF	TGTGCCAGCAGTGAAGAGCAATCCAATGAGCAGTTCTTC
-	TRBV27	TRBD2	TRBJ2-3	CASSPAGKSTDTQYF	TGTGCCAGCAGCCCAGCGGGAAAGAGTACAGATACGCAGTATTTT
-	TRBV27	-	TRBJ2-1	CASSPHEQFF	TGTGCCAGCAGCCCACATGAGCAGTTCTTC
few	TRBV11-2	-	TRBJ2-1	CASSPSRRNEQFF	TGTGCCAGCAGCCCGTCCAGACGGAATGAGCAGTTCTTC
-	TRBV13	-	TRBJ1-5	CASSVSGRNQPQHF	TGTGCCAGCAGCGTGTCGGGGCGCAATCAGCCCCAGCATTTT
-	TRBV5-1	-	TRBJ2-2	CASSLTRAGTGELFF	TGCGCCAGCAGCTTGACAAGGGCAGGCACCGGGGAGCTGTTTTTT
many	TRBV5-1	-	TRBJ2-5	CASSADGQPGLETQYF	TGCGCCAGCAGCGCCGATGGGCAGCCCGGATTGGAGACCCAGTACTTC
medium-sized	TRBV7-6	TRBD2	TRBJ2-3	CASSPTSDAPDTQYF	TGTGCCAGCAGCCCGACTAGCGATGCCCCAGATACGCAGTATTTT
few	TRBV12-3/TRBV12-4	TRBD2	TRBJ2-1	CASSRTSGTYNEQFF	TGTGCCAGCAGTCGGACTAGCGGGACCTACAATGAGCAGTTCTTC
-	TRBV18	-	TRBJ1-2	CASSGDYGYTF	TGTGCCAGCTCGGGGGACTATGGCTACACCTTC
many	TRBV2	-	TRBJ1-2	CASIDGLPTYGYTF	TGTGCCAGCATCGACGGCTTGCCAACTTATGGCTACACCTTC
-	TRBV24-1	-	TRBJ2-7	CATAGSTYEQYF	TGTGCCACCGCGGGTTCTACCTACGAGCAGTACTTC
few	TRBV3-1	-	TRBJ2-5	CASSQGTVQETQYF	TGTGCCAGCAGCCAAGGGACAGTGCAAGAGACCCAGTACTTC